This entry describes one T cell receptor (beta chain). As yet, its antigen is unknown. These data originate in a study of shared clonotypes between healthy human individuals. A deep-level run was used for the assay. Genomic DNA belonging to each subset was distributed in equal measure over several immunoSEQ plates. TCRdb keeps only in-frame clones here, not all; method: immunoSEQ multiplex PCR. The sample includes 450,000 to 500,000 clones, around 80% seen only once; the top ten take 10% to 15%. Overall study findings and caveats: The donor pool, a small one, limited the genetic and exposure-history diversity represented.

This receptor was identified in a woman in her 40s in good health. Some clones in this sample may be carry-over from other donors' samples. Sequencing input: PBMCs.

The CDR3 DNA follows: TGTGCCAGCAGCTTAGAAGGACTAGTCACAGATACGCAGTATTTT. It yields the protein CASSLEGLVTDTQYF. The gene calls are TRBV11-3 and TRBJ2-3; 7 nucleotides agree with TRBD2. Trimming removed 0 bases from V and 2 bases from J; junction bases left unmatched: 2. The germline gives CDR1 SGHNT, CDR2 YENEEA. The CDR3 spans 15 residues.